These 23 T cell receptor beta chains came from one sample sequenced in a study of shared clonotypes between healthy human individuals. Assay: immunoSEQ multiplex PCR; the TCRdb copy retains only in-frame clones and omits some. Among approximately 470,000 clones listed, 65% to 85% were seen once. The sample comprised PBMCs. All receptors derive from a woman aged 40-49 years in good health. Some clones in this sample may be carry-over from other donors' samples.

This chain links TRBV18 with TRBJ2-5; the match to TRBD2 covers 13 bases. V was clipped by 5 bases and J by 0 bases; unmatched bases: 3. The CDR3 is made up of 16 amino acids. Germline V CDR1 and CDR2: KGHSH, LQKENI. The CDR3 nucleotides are TGTGCCAGCTCATCCGGACTAGCGGGAGACCAAGAGACCCAGTACTTC. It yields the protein CASSSGLAGDQETQYF.

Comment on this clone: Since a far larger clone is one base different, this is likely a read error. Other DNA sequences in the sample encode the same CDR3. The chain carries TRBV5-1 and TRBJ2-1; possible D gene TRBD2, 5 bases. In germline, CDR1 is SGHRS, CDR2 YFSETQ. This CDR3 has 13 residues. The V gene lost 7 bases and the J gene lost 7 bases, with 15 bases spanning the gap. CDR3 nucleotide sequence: TGCGCCAGCGCACTCCAGCGGAGGAATGAGCAGTTCTTC. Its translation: CASALQRRNEQFF.

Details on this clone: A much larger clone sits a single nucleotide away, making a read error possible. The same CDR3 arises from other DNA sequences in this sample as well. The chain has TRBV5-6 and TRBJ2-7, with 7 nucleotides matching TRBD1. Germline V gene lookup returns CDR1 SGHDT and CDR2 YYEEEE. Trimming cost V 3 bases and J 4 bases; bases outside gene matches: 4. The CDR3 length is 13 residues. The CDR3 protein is CASSSTGRYEQYF. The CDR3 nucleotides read TGTGCCAGCAGCTCGACAGGGCGGTACGAGCAGTACTTC.

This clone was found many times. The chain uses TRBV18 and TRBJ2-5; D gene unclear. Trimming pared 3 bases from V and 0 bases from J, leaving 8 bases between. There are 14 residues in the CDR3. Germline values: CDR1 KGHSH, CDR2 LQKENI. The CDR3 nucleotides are TGTGCCAGCTCACCCAGCGCGTACCAAGAGACCCAGTACTTC. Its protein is CASSPSAYQETQYF.

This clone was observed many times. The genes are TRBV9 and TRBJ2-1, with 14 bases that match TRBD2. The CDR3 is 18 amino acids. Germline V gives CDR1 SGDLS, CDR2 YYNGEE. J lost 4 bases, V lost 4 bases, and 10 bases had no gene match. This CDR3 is CASSTGTSGRGGYNEQFF. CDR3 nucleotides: TGTGCCAGCAGCACGGGGACTAGCGGGAGAGGGGGGTACAATGAGCAGTTCTTC.

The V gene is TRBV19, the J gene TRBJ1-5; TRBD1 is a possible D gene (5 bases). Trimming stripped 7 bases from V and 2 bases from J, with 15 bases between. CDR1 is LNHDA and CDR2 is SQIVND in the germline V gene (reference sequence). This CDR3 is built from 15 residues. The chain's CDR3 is CASKGLRARNQPQHF. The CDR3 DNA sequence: TGTGCCAGTAAGGGGCTCCGGGCCCGCAATCAGCCCCAGCATTTT.

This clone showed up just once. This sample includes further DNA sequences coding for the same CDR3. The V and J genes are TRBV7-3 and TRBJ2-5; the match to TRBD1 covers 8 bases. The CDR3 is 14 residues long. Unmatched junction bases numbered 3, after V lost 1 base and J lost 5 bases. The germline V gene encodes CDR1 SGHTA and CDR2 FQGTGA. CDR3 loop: CASSLRQGSETQYF. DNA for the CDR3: TGTGCCAGCAGCTTAAGACAGGGGTCGGAGACCCAGTACTTC. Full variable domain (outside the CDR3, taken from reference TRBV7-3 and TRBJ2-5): GAGVSQTPSNKVTEKGKYVELRCDPISGHTALYWYRQSLGQGPEFLIYFQGTGAADDSGLPNDRFFAVRPEGSVSTLKIQRTERGDSAVYLCASSLRQGSETQYFGPGTRLLVL.

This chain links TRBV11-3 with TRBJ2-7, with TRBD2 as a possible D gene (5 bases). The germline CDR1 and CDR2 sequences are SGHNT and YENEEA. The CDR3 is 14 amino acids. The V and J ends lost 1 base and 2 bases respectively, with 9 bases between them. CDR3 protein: CASSLAGKAYEQYF. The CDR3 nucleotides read TGTGCCAGCAGCTTAGCGGGGAAGGCCTACGAGCAGTACTTC.

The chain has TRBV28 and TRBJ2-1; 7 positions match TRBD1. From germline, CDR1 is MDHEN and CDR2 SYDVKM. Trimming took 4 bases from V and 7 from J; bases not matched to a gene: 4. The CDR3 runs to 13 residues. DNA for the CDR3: TGTGCCAGCAGTTGGGGACAGACGAATGAGCAGTTCTTC. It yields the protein CASSWGQTNEQFF.

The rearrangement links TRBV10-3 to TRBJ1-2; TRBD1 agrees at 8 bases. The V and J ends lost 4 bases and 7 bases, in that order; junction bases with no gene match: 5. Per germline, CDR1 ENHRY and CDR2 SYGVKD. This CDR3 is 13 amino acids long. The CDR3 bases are TGTGCCATCAGTGCAGGGGGCGTACGTGGCTACACCTTC. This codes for CAISAGGVRGYTF.

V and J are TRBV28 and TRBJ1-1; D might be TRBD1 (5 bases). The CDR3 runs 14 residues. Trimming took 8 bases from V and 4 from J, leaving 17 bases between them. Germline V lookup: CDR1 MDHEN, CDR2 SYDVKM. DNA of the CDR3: TGTGCCAGCGGATTTCGGGGGGTTACCACTGAAGCTTTCTTT. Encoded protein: CASGFRGVTTEAFF. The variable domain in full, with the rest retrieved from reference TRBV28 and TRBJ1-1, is DVKVTQSSRYLVKRTGEKVFLECVQDMDHENMFWYRQDPGLGLRLIYFSYDVKMKEKGDIPEGYSVSREKKERFSLILESASTNQTSMYLCASGFRGVTTEAFFGQGTRLTVV.

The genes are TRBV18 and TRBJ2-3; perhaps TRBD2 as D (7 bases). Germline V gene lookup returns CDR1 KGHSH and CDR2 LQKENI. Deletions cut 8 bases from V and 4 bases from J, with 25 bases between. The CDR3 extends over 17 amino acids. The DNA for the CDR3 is TGTGCCAGCGCTCACCGCGAAATAGGGGGAGGGTCAGATACGCAGTATTTT. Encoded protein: CASAHREIGGGSDTQYF.

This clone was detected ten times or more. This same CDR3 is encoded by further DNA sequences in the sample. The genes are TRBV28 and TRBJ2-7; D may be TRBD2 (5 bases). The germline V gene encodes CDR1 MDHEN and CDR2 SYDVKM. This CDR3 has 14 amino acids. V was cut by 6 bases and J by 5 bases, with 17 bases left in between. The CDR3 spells CASSRPGIIHEQYF. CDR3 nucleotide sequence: TGTGCCAGCAGCCGGCCCGGGATAATCCACGAGCAGTACTTC.

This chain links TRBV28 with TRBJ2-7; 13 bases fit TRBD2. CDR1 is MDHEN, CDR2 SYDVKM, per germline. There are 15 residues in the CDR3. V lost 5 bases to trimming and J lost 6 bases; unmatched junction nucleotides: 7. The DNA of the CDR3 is TGTGCCAGCAGTCAAGGACTAGCGGGAGTGGTCGAGCAGTACTTC. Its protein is CASSQGLAGVVEQYF.

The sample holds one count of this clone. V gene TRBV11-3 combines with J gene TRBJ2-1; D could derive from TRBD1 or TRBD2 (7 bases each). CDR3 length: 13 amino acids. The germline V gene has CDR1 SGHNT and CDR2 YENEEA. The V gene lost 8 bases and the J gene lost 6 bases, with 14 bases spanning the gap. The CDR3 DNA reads TGTGCCAGCGGTTTCAGGGGGGGCAATGAGCAGTTCTTC. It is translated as CASGFRGGNEQFF.

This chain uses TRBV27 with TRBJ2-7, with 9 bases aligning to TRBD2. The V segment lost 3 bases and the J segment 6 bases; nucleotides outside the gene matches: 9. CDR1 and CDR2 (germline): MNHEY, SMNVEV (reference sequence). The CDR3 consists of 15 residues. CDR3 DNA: TGTGCCAGCAGTTTCCCCGGGACTAGCCTCGGCGAGCAGTACTTC. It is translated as CASSFPGTSLGEQYF.

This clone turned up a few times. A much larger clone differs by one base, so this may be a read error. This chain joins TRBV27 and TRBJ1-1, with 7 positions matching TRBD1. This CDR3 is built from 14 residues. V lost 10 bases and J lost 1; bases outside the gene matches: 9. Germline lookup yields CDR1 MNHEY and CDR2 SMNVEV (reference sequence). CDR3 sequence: CANRARGWNTEAFF. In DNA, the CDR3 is TGTGCCAACAGGGCCAGGGGGTGGAACACTGAAGCTTTCTTT.

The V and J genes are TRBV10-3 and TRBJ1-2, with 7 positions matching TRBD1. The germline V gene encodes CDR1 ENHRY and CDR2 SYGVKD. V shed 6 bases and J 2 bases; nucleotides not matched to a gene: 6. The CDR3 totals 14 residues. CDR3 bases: TGTGCCATCAGCATAGGGACAGAAAACTATGGCTACACCTTC. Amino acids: CAISIGTENYGYTF.

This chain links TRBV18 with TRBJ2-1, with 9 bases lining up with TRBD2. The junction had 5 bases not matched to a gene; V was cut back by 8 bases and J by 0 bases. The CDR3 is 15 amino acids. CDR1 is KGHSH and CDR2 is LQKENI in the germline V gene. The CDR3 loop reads CASRLSGSSYNEQFF. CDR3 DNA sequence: TGTGCCAGCCGACTTAGCGGGAGCTCCTACAATGAGCAGTTCTTC.

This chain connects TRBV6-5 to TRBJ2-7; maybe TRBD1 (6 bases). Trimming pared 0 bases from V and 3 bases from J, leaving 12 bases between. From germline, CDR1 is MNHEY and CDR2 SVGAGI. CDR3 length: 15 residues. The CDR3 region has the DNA TGTGCCAGCAGTTACTCGAGGGGGAGTCGCTACGAGCAGTACTTC. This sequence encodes CASSYSRGSRYEQYF.

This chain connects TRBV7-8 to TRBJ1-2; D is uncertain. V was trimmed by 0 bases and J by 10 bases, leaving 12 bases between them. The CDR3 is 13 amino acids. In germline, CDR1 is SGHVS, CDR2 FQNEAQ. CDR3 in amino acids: CASSLAGGFDYTF. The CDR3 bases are TGTGCCAGCAGCTTAGCTGGCGGGTTTGACTACACCTTC.

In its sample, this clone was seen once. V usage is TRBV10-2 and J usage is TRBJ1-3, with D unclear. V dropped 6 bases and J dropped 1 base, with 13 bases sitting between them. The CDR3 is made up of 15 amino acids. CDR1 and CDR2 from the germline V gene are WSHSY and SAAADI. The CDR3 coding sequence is TGCGCCAGCAGAGGTGCAGGTTCTTCTGGAAACACCATATATTTT. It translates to CASRGAGSSGNTIYF.

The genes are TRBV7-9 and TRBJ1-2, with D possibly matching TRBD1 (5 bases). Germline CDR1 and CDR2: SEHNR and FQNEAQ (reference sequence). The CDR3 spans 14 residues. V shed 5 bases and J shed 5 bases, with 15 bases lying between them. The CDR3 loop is CASSPGQGFYGYTF. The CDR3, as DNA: TGTGCCAGCAGCCCAGGACAAGGATTTTATGGCTACACCTTC.